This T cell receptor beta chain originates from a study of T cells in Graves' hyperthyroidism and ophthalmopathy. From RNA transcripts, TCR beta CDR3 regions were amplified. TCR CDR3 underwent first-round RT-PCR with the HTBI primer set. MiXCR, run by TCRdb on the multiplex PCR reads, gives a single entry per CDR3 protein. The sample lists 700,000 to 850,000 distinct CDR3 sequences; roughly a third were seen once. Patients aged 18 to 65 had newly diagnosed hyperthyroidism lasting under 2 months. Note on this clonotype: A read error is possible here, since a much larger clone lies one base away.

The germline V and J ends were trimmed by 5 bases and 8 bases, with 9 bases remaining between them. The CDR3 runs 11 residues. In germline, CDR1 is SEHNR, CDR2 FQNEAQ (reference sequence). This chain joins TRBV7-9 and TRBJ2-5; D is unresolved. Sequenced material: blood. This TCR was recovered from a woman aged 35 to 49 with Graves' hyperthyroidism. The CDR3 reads CASSRRPTQYF. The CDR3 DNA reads TGTGCCAGCAGCAGACGGCCTACCCAGTACTTC.